A selection of T cell receptor beta chains follows, all from one sample in a study of cytomegalovirus exposure and HLA in healthy donors. Produced via immunoSEQ multiplex PCR; TCRdb's table is partial and in-frame only. This sample carries tens of thousands of clones, with approximately 1% going to the ten biggest clones. Sequences were obtained from PBMCs. The receptor set was obtained from a woman aged 25 to 39 in good health and CMV-seronegative. CDR3s include the opening cysteine and the closing phenylalanine or tryptophan. Each record gives: J gene, clone size, D gene, V gene, CDR3 DNA, CDR3 protein. A D gene is named only where the DNA matches it firmly. Clone size, where shown, is once, few, many, or a class for clones that have expanded.

TRBJ1-1	.	.	TRBV6-5	TGTGCCAGCAGTCAAGGAGAGAACACTGAAGCTTTCTTT	CASSQGENTEAFF
TRBJ2-3	.	TRBD1	TRBV5-1	TGCGCCAGCAGCGGGGGACAGGGGGCAGATACGCAGTATTTT	CASSGGQGADTQYF
TRBJ1-5	.	.	TRBV27	TGTGCCAGCAGTTTCGGGGGGAGCAATCAGCCCCAGCATTTT	CASSFGGSNQPQHF
TRBJ2-7	.	TRBD1	TRBV27	TGTGCCAGCCGGGGACAGGGGCCCGAGCAGTACTTC	CASRGQGPEQYF
TRBJ1-6	.	.	TRBV4-1	TGCGCCAGCAGCCAAGCCCCCCAGGTTGGCTCCTATAATTCACCCCTCCACTTT	CASSQAPQVGSYNSPLHF
TRBJ2-7	.	TRBD1	TRBV30	TGTGCCTGGAGTAATCCGGGACAGAGCTACGAGCAGTACTTC	CAWSNPGQSYEQYF
TRBJ2-1	.	TRBD2	TRBV4-1	TGCGCCAGCAGCCAAGATAGGAGCGGGAGCCACAATGAGCAGTTCTTC	CASSQDRSGSHNEQFF
TRBJ1-1	.	TRBD1	TRBV7-2	TGTGCCAGCAGAAGGGGGCGGACGGTGAACACTGAAGCTTTCTTT	CASRRGRTVNTEAFF
TRBJ1-1	.	.	TRBV6-6	TGTGCCAGCAGTTCTCACATGAACACTGAAGCTTTCTTT	CASSSHMNTEAFF
TRBJ2-3	.	TRBD1	TRBV6-1	TGTGCCAGCGCCCAGGGGGCGGTGGGCACAGATACGCAGTATTTT	CASAQGAVGTDTQYF
TRBJ2-7	.	TRBD2	TRBV6-1	TGTGCCAGCAACCTCGGGGGGACTAGCAAATACGAGCAGTACTTC	CASNLGGTSKYEQYF
TRBJ1-2	.	TRBD1	TRBV29-1	TGCAGCGTGAGGAAGGGGGCACGGGGCTACACCTTC	CSVRKGARGYTF
TRBJ1-2	.	.	TRBV6-1	TGTGCCAGCTGGGAGGGGGGCTATGGCTACACCTTC	CASWEGGYGYTF
TRBJ2-5	.	.	TRBV6-5	TGTGCCAGCAGCCGCGTTAGCCAGGAGACCCAGTACTTC	CASSRVSQETQYF
TRBJ2-1	.	TRBD2	TRBV6-4	TGTGCCAGCAGCGAGACCGGACTAGCTTCCAATGAGCAGTTCTTC	CASSETGLASNEQFF
TRBJ2-3	.	.	TRBV5-8	TGTGCCAGCAGCTCGCAGGGTCTCACAGATACGCAGTATTTT	CASSSQGLTDTQYF
TRBJ1-1	.	.	TRBV7-9	TGTGCCAGCAGCTTACTTATGAACACTGAAGCTTTCTTT	CASSLLMNTEAFF
TRBJ2-7	.	.	TRBV19	TGTGCCAGTAGTATCACACAGGGCTACGAGCAGTACTTC	CASSITQGYEQYF
TRBJ1-2	.	.	TRBV2	TGTGCCAGCAGGGAACAGGCGGGGGCGGGTGGCTACACCTTC	CASREQAGAGGYTF
TRBJ1-2	.	TRBD1	TRBV30	TGTGCCTGGAGTCGACAGGGGGGAGGCTACACCTTC	CAWSRQGGGYTF
TRBJ1-3	.	TRBD1	TRBV30	TGTGCCTGGAGAAAGGGACAGGGGGTCTCTGGAAACACCATATATTTT	CAWRKGQGVSGNTIYF
TRBJ1-1	.	.	TRBV27	TGTGCCAGCAGTTTATTGGGAAAGGGGCGACCTGAAGCTTTCTTT	CASSLLGKGRPEAFF
TRBJ1-4	.	.	TRBV9	TGTGCCAGCAGCGTAGAAGTGAGTGGTGAAAAACTGTTTTTT	CASSVEVSGEKLFF
TRBJ2-2	.	TRBD2	TRBV2	TGTGCCAGCAGCTTCATAGCGGGGGGTTATACCGGGGAGCTGTTTTTT	CASSFIAGGYTGELFF
TRBJ2-3	.	TRBD1	TRBV30	TGTGCCTGGAATGAGGACCGGGACAGAAACACAGATACGCAGTATTTT	CAWNEDRDRNTDTQYF
TRBJ2-1	.	.	TRBV5-6	TGTGCCAGCAACTTCGGGTACGGACAGAGCTCCTACAATGAGCAGTTCTTC	CASNFGYGQSSYNEQFF
TRBJ2-1	medium-sized	.	TRBV6-5	TGTGCCAGCAGTTACTCACCAGAATACAATGAGCAGTTCTTC	CASSYSPEYNEQFF
TRBJ2-3	.	TRBD2	TRBV5-1	TGCGCCAGCAGCCTGGAGTTAGCGGGAGGTTCAGATACGCAGTATTTT	CASSLELAGGSDTQYF
TRBJ1-1	.	TRBD1	TRBV6-1	TGTGCCAGCAGTGGTCGGACAGGGGGTGGTACTGAAGCTTTCTTT	CASSGRTGGGTEAFF
TRBJ2-7	.	.	TRBV4-2	TGTGCCAGCAGCCACGGGGTATCTTACGAGCAGTACTTC	CASSHGVSYEQYF
TRBJ1-1	.	TRBD1	TRBV6-1	TGTGCCAGCAGTGCCGGACAGGGCTTCATGAACACTGAAGCTTTCTTT	CASSAGQGFMNTEAFF
TRBJ1-4	.	.	TRBV6-6	TGTGCCAGCAACCAGGGTACCAGAGAAAAACTGTTTTTT	CASNQGTREKLFF
TRBJ2-3	.	TRBD2	TRBV7-9	TGTGCCAGCAGCTTGACGCCCCTGACTAGCGGAGCCTTCCTCGATACGCAGTATTTT	CASSLTPLTSGAFLDTQYF
TRBJ2-5	.	.	TRBV30	TGTGCCTGGAGCGTCAGGGGAGTAGAGACCCAGTACTTC	CAWSVRGVETQYF
TRBJ2-5	.	TRBD2	TRBV30	TGTGCCTGGAGGGGTAGCGGGGACAAAACCCAGTACTTC	CAWRGSGDKTQYF
TRBJ1-2	.	.	TRBV10-3	TGTGCCATCAGTGACCCTTTCAAACAGGCAGGCTATGGCTACACCTTC	CAISDPFKQAGYGYTF
TRBJ1-3	.	.	TRBV19	TGTGCCAGTAGCCCGACCTATCGGGGGGAAAACACCATATATTTT	CASSPTYRGENTIYF
TRBJ2-1	.	TRBD2	TRBV4-1	TGCGCCAGCAGCCCTCTAGCGGGAGTTACGAATGAGCAGTTCTTC	CASSPLAGVTNEQFF
TRBJ1-5	.	.	TRBV19	TGTGCCAGTAGTGGTCAGGGCATGGGCAATCAGCCCCAGCATTTT	CASSGQGMGNQPQHF
TRBJ2-2	.	.	TRBV6-5	TGTGCCAGCAGTTATAGAGTCCTAGCGAACACCGGGGAGCTGTTTTTT	CASSYRVLANTGELFF
TRBJ1-6	.	TRBD1	TRBV30	TGTGCCTGGAGGGCGGACAGGTTTTCATCACCCCTCCACTTT	CAWRADRFSSPLHF
TRBJ2-1	.	TRBD2	TRBV7-2	TGTGCCAGCAGCTCTCCCGGGAGGTCCAATGAGCAGTTCTTC	CASSSPGRSNEQFF
TRBJ1-1	.	.	TRBV27	TGTGCCAGCAGCCGAGGGTTAGGTGAAGCTTTCTTT	CASSRGLGEAFF
TRBJ1-1	.	TRBD1	TRBV6-1	TGTGCCAGCAGCGAAATAAGACAGGGGGCGGACACTGAAGCTTTCTTT	CASSEIRQGADTEAFF
TRBJ2-2	.	.	TRBV27	TGTGCCAGCAGGACCGGGCCGGGGAGGTCCGGGGAGCTGTTTTTT	CASRTGPGRSGELFF
TRBJ1-5	.	.	TRBV30	TGTGCCTGGAGTCTACAGGGAAATCAGCCCCAGCATTTT	CAWSLQGNQPQHF
TRBJ1-5	.	.	TRBV19	TGTGCCAGTAGTATCGGGGGCAATCAGCCCCAGCATTTT	CASSIGGNQPQHF
TRBJ2-1	.	TRBD2	TRBV19	TGTGCCAGTAGTACACTAGCGGGAGGGAAAGGCGAGCAGTTCTTC	CASSTLAGGKGEQFF
TRBJ2-3	.	.	TRBV11-2	TGTGCCAGCAGCCGAAGCTACACAGATACGCAGTATTTT	CASSRSYTDTQYF
TRBJ2-1	.	.	TRBV30	TGTGCCTGGAGAAGAGCCCCGCTTTACAATGAGCAGTTCTTC	CAWRRAPLYNEQFF
TRBJ1-5	.	.	TRBV5-6	TGTGCCAGCAGCTTGGGGCCGAATCAGCCCCAGCATTTT	CASSLGPNQPQHF
TRBJ1-1	.	TRBD1	TRBV30	TGTGCCGGGAGTGCCGGGACAGGGTATAACACTGAAGCTTTCTTT	CAGSAGTGYNTEAFF
TRBJ1-2	.	.	TRBV5-1	TGCGCCAGCAGCTTGCAGGGAACCTATGGCTACACCTTC	CASSLQGTYGYTF
TRBJ2-1	.	.	TRBV6-5	TGTGCCAGCAGTAATAGGGGGACCTACAATGAGCAGTTCTTC	CASSNRGTYNEQFF
TRBJ1-1	.	.	TRBV7-9	TGTGCCAGCAGCTTTAGGCAGGAGAACACTGAAGCTTTCTTT	CASSFRQENTEAFF
TRBJ2-7	.	TRBD1	TRBV5-6	TGTGCCAGCAGACTAGGACAGGTCTACGAGCAGTACTTC	CASRLGQVYEQYF